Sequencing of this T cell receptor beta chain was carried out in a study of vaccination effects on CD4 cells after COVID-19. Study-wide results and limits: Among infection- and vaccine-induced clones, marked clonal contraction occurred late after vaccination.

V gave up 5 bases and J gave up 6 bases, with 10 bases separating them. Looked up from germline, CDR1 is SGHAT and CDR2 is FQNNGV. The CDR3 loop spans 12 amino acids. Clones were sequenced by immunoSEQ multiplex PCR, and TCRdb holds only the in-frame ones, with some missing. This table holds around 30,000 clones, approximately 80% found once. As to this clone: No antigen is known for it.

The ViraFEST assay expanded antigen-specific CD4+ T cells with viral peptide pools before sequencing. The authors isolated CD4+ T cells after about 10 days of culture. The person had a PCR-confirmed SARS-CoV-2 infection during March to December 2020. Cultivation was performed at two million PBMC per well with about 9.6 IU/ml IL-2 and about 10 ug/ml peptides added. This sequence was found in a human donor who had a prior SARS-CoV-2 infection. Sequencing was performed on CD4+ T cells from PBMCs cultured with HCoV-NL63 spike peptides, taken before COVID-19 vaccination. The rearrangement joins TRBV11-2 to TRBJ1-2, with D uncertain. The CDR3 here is CASSLFRDGYTF. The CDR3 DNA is TGTGCCAGCAGCCTCTTTCGGGATGGCTACACCTTC. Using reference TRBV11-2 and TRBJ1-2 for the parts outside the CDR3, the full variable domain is EAGVAQSPRYKIIEKRQSVAFWCNPISGHATLYWYQQILGQGPKLLIQFQNNGVVDDSQLPKDRFSAERLKGVDSTLKIQPAKLEDSAVYLCASSLFRDGYTFGSGTRLTVV.